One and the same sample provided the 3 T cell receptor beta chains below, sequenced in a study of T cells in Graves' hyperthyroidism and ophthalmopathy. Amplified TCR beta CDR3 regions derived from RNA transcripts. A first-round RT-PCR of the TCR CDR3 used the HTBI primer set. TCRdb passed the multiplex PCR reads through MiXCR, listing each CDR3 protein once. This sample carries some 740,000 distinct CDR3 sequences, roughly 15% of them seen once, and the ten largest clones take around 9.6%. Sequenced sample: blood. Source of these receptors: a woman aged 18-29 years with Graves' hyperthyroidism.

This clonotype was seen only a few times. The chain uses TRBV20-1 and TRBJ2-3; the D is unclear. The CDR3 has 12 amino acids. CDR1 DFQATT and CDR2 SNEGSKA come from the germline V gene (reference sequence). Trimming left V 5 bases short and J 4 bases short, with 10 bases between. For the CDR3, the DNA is TGCAGTGCTCCGGATCCCCCAGATACGCAGTATTTT. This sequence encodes CSAPDPPDTQYF.

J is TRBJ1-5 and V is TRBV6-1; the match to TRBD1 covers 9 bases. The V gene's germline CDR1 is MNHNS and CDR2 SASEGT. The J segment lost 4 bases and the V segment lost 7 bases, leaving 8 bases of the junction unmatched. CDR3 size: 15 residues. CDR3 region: CASKTTDRGNQPQHF. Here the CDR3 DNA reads TGTGCCAGCAAAACCACGGACAGGGGTAATCAGCCCCAGCATTTT.

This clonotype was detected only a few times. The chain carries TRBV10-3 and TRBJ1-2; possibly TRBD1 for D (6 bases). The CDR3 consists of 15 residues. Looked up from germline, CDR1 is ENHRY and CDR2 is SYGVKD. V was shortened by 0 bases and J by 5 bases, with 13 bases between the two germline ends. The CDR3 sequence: CAISESVGQTYGYTF. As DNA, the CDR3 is TGTGCCATCAGTGAGTCGGTAGGACAGACGTATGGCTACACCTTC.